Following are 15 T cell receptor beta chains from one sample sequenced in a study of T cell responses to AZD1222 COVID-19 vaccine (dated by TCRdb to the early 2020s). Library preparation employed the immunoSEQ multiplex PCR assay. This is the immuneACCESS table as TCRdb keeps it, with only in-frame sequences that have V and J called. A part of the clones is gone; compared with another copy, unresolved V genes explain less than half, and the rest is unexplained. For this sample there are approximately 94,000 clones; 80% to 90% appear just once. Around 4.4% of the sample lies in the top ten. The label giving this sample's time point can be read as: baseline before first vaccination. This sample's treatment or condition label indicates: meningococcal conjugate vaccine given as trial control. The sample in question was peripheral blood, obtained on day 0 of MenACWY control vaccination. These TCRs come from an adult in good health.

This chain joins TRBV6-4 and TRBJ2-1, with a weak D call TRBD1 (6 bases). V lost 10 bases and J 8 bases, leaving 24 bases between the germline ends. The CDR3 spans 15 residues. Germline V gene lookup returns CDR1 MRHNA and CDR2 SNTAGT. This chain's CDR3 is CANSLETGHPYEQFF. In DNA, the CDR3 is TGTGCCAACTCGCTCGAGACAGGCCATCCTTATGAGCAGTTCTTC.

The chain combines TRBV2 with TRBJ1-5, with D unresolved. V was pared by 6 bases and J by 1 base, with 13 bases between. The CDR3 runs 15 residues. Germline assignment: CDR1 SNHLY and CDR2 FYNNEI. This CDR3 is CASRHRVTSNQPQHF. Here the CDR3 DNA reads TGTGCCAGCAGACACCGGGTTACGAGCAATCAGCCCCAGCATTTT.

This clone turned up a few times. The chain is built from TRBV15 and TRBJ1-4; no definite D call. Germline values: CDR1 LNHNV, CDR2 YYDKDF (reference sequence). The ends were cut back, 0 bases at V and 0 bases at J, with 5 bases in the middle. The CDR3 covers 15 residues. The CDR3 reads CATSRETATNEKLFF. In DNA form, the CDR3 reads TGTGCCACCAGCAGAGAGACCGCAACTAATGAAAAACTGTTTTTT.

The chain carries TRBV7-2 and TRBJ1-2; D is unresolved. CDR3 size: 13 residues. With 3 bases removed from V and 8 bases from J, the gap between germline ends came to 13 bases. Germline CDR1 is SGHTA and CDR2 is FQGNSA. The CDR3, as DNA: TGTGCCAGCAGCTTGTGGCCCCCGGTAGGCTACACCTTC. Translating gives CASSLWPPVGYTF.

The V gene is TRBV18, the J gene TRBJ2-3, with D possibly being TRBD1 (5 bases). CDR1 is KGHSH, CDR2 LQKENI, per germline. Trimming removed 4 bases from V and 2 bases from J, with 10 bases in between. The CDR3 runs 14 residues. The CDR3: CASSLLDTTDTQYF. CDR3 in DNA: TGTGCCAGCTCACTATTGGACACCACAGATACGCAGTATTTT.

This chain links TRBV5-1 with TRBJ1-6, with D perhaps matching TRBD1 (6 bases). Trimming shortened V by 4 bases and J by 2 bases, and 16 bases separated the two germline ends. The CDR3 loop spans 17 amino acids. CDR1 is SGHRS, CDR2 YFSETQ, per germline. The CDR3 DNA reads TGCGCCAGCAGCCCAAACCGGGACACTGCCTATAATTCACCCCTCCACTTT. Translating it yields CASSPNRDTAYNSPLHF. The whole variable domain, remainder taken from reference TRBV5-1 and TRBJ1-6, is KAGVTQTPRYLIKTRGQQVTLSCSPISGHRSVSWYQQTPGQGLQFLFEYFSETQRNKGNFPGRFSGRQFSNSRSEMNVSTLELGDSALYLCASSPNRDTAYNSPLHFGNGTRLTVT.

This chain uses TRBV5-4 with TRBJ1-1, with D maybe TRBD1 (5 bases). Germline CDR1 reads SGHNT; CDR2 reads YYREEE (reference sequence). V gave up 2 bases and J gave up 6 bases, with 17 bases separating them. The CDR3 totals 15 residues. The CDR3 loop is CASSLDPGGRAEAFF. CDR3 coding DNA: TGTGCCAGCAGCTTAGACCCTGGGGGGAGAGCTGAAGCTTTCTTT.

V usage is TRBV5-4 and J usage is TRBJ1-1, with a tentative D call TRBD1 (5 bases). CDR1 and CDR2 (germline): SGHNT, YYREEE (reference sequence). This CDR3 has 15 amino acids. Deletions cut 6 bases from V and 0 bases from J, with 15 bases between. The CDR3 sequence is CASTLGAELNTEAFF. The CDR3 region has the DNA TGTGCCAGCACTCTCGGGGCAGAACTGAACACTGAAGCTTTCTTT.

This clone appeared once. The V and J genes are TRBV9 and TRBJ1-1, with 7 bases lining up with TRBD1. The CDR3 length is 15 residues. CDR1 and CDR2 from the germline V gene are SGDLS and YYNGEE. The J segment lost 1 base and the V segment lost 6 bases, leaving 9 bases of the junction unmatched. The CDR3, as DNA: TGTGCCAGCACTTATAGTGGGACAGAGAACACTGAAGCTTTCTTT. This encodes CASTYSGTENTEAFF.

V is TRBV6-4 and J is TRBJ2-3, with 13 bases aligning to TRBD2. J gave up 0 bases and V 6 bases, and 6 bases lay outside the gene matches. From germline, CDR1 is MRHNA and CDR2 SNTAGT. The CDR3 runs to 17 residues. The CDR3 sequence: CASSWTSGRPSTDTQYF. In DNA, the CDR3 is TGTGCCAGCAGCTGGACTAGCGGGAGACCTAGCACAGATACGCAGTATTTT.

CDR3 in amino acids: CASSVSSGGVNNEQFF. In nucleotides, the CDR3 is TGTGCCAGCAGCGTATCTAGCGGGGGAGTTAACAATGAGCAGTTCTTC. This chain connects TRBV7-3 to TRBJ2-1; 10 nucleotides agree with TRBD2. The CDR3 runs 16 residues. Trimming took 5 bases from V and 5 from J; bases not matched to a gene: 9. In germline, CDR1 is SGHTA, CDR2 FQGTGA. Combining the CDR3 with reference TRBV7-3 and TRBJ2-1 gives the whole variable domain GAGVSQTPSNKVTEKGKYVELRCDPISGHTALYWYRQSLGQGPEFLIYFQGTGAADDSGLPNDRFFAVRPEGSVSTLKIQRTERGDSAVYLCASSVSSGGVNNEQFFGPGTRLTVL.

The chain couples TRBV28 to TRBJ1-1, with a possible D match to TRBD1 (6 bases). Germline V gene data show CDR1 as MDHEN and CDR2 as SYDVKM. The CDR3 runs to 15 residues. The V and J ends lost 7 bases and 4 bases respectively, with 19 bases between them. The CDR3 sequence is CASTPRGAGVTEAFF. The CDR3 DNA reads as TGTGCCAGCACCCCCAGAGGGGCAGGGGTCACTGAAGCTTTCTTT.

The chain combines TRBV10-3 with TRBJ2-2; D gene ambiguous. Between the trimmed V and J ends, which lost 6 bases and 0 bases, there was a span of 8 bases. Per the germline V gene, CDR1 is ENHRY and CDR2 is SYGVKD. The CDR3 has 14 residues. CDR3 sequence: CAISPTTNTGELFF. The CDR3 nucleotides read TGTGCCATCAGCCCGACAACGAACACCGGGGAGCTGTTTTTT.

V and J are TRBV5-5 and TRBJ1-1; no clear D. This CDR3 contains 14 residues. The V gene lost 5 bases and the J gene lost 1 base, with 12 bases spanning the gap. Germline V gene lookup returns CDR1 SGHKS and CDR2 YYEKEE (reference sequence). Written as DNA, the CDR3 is TGTGCCAGCAGATTCTTACCGGGGAACACTGAAGCTTTCTTT. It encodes CASRFLPGNTEAFF.

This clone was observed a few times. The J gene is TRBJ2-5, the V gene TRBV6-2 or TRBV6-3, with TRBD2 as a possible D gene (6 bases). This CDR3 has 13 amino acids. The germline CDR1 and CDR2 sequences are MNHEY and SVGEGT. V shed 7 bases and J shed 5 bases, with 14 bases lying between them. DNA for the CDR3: TGTGCCAGCACCCCGGCAGGGAGGGAGACCCAGTACTTC. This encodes CASTPAGRETQYF.